A single T cell receptor beta chain is shown here with its context. This CDR3 spans 13 amino acids. CDR1 SGHAT and CDR2 FQNNGV come from the germline V gene. The germline V and J ends were trimmed by 5 bases and 10 bases, with 15 bases remaining between them. The data were taken from a study of blood T cell repertoires in COVID-19. Study in general: There were acute and convalescent COVID-19 samples, and they came from the United States, Italy and Spain. PBMCs, B-cell-depleted T cells, or T cells were the source of the cDNA or gDNA that made up the material.

How the authors handled the data: Estimated nucleated cell counts came from reference gene primer amplification. Sequenced by immunoSEQ multiplex PCR; TCRdb stores in-frame clones only, minus some. For V, J and clone size, that table is used; D and trimming come from the DNA. Of tens of thousands of clones in the sample, around 80% were seen once. This chain uses TRBV11-2 with TRBJ1-5; D is uncertain. The source of this sequence is a man in his 60s with active or convalescent COVID-19. What was sequenced was peripheral blood. Here the CDR3 reads CASSPSWEEPQHF. The DNA for the CDR3 is TGTGCCAGCAGCCCGTCGTGGGAGGAACCCCAGCATTTT. Looking up the rest from reference TRBV11-2 and TRBJ1-5 gives the full variable domain: EAGVAQSPRYKIIEKRQSVAFWCNPISGHATLYWYQQILGQGPKLLIQFQNNGVVDDSQLPKDRFSAERLKGVDSTLKIQPAKLEDSAVYLCASSPSWEEPQHFGDGTRLSIL.